A single sample is the source of the 9 T cell receptor beta chains below, sequenced in a study of OX40 agonist ivuxolimab in advanced cancers. Only in-frame clones appear in the TCRdb table, and some are missing; sequencing was by immunoSEQ multiplex PCR. Of approximately 96,000 clones in the sample, about 90% were seen once. Sequencing was performed on CD4+ or CD8+ T cells sorted from blood, taken in a trial of the OX40 agonist ivuxolimab. Source of these receptors: an adult with an advanced solid tumor such as melanoma, head and neck, liver or kidney cancer.

The chain's CDR3 is CASSWTYEQYF. DNA for the CDR3: TGTGCCAGCAGCTGGACCTACGAGCAGTACTTC. V gene TRBV5-6 combines with J gene TRBJ2-7; no firm D call. This CDR3 spans 11 amino acids. Trimming pared 3 bases from V and 2 bases from J, leaving 3 bases between. Looked up from germline, CDR1 is SGHDT and CDR2 is YYEEEE.

This chain uses TRBV11-3 with TRBJ1-2, with D perhaps matching TRBD1 (5 bases). In germline, CDR1 is SGHNT, CDR2 YENEEA. V was shortened by 0 bases and J by 4 bases, with 15 bases between the two germline ends. The CDR3 is 16 residues long. CDR3 nucleotide sequence: TGTGCCAGCAGCTTAGATCATATACAGGTGTCCTATGGCTACACCTTC. Amino acid sequence: CASSLDHIQVSYGYTF.

The gene calls are TRBV2 and TRBJ2-2; the match to TRBD2 covers 9 bases. CDR1 is SNHLY, CDR2 FYNNEI, per germline. V shed 7 bases and J 1 base; nucleotides not matched to a gene: 1. CDR3 length: 14 amino acids. The CDR3 DNA is TGTGCCAGCAAGACTAGCGGGAACACCGGGGAGCTGTTTTTT. Translated, it gives CASKTSGNTGELFF.

The rearrangement links TRBV18 to TRBJ2-7, with D uncertain. Germline CDR1 reads KGHSH; CDR2 reads LQKENI. The V end was cut by 3 bases, the J end by 2 bases, with 11 bases between. The CDR3 is 14 residues long. DNA for the CDR3: TGTGCCAGCTCACCGAACCTTGACACCTACGAGCAGTACTTC. It codes for CASSPNLDTYEQYF.

The V and J genes are TRBV7-9 and TRBJ2-1; perhaps D is TRBD1 or TRBD2 (5 bases each). V lost 4 bases and J lost 9, with 19 bases in between. The CDR3 runs to 15 residues. Germline-derived CDR1 and CDR2 are SEHNR and FQNEAQ (reference sequence). This CDR3 is CASSSYREGLGEQFF. CDR3 coding DNA: TGTGCCAGCAGCTCCTACCGTGAGGGGTTGGGTGAGCAGTTCTTC.

The genes are TRBV7-3 and TRBJ2-2, with TRBD1 matching 9 bases. Germline V gene data show CDR1 as SGHTA and CDR2 as FQGTGA. The CDR3 is 16 amino acids. With V trimmed by 5 bases and J by 2 bases, 6 bases remained unmatched. CDR3: CASSLDRGLNTGELFF. The DNA of the CDR3 is TGTGCCAGCAGCCTCGACAGGGGGTTAAACACCGGGGAGCTGTTTTTT.

The chain carries TRBV5-4 and TRBJ2-1; D is perhaps TRBD1 or TRBD2 (5 bases each). The CDR3 has 16 amino acids. The V gene lost 0 bases and the J gene lost 1 base, with 11 bases spanning the gap. Germline assignment: CDR1 SGHNT and CDR2 YYREEE (reference sequence). This CDR3 is CASSLDGAASYNEQFF. The CDR3 DNA is TGTGCCAGCAGCTTGGACGGGGCTGCATCCTACAATGAGCAGTTCTTC.

The V and J genes are TRBV7-2 and TRBJ1-1, with D hard to call. There are 17 residues in the CDR3. Trimming took off 5 bases at V and 0 bases at J, with 19 bases between the two ends. CDR1 SGHTA and CDR2 FQGNSA come from the germline V gene. The CDR3 nucleotides read TGTGCCAGCAGCCTCGGACTCTCCGAGGCCTTGAACACTGAAGCTTTCTTT. Its translation is CASSLGLSEALNTEAFF. Supplemented by reference TRBV7-2 and TRBJ1-1, the full variable domain reads GAGVSQSPSNKVTEKGKDVELRCDPISGHTALYWYRQSLGQGLEFLIYFQGNSAPDKSGLPSDRFSAERTGGSVSTLTIQRTQQEDSAVYLCASSLGLSEALNTEAFFGQGTRLTVV.

The CDR3 DNA is TGTGCCAGCAGACCGGGAACCTACGAGCAGTACTTC. Its protein is CASRPGTYEQYF. V gene TRBV7-9 combines with J gene TRBJ2-7; TRBD2 is a possible D gene (5 bases). CDR3 length: 12 amino acids. V lost 6 bases to trimming and J lost 2 bases, with 8 bases between them. CDR1 and CDR2 (germline): SEHNR, FQNEAQ (reference sequence).